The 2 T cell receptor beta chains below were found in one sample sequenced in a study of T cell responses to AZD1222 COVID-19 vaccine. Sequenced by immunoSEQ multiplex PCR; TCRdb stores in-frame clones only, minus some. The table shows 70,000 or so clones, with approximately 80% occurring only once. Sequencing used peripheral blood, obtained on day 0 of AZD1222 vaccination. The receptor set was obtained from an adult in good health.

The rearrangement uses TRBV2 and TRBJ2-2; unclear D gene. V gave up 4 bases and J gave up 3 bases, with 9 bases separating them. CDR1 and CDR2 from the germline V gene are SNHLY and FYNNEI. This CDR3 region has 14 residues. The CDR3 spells CASSAARYTGELFF. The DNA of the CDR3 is TGTGCCAGCAGTGCGGCTAGGTACACCGGGGAGCTGTTTTTT.

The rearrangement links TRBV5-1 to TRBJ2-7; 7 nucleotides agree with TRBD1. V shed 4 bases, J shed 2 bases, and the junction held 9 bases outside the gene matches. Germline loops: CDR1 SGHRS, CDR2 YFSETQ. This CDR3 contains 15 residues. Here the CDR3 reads CASSPRDSLTYEQYF. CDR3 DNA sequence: TGCGCCAGCAGCCCACGGGACAGTCTTACCTACGAGCAGTACTTC.